The TCR beta chain described here comes from a study of circulating tumor DNA in untreated peripheral T-cell lymphoma. A few counts support this clone. Its antigen is undetermined. Clones were sequenced by immunoSEQ multiplex PCR, and TCRdb holds only the in-frame ones, with some missing. The sample has 9,500 to 13,000 clones; approximately 76% are singletons. Study-wide results and caveats: In about 70% of patients, tumor-specific clonotypes were identified.

The germline CDR1 and CDR2 sequences are MNHGY and SAAAGT. The V gene end was trimmed by 6 bases and the J gene end by 8 bases; junction bases not matched to a gene: 5. The CDR3 runs to 13 residues. The chain combines TRBV6-8 with TRBJ2-1; 9 bases fit TRBD2. Source material: tumor tissue. The receptor was isolated from a human donor with peripheral T-cell lymphoma. CDR3 DNA: TGTGCCAGCAGAGAGGGACTAGCCGATGAGCAGTTCTTC. It codes for CASREGLADEQFF.